This TCR beta chain was recovered during a study of cytomegalovirus exposure and HLA in healthy donors (dated by TCRdb to 2016 to 2017). Some background on the complete study: A later analysis indicated that the 130 or so validation repertoires were generated on the platform also employed for the 700 or so repertoires of the first cohort. High-throughput TCR immunosequencing, statistical association of individual TCRs with disease status, and machine learning were combined to predict cytomegalovirus infection status. Along with the approximately 600-subject first cohort, a separate validation cohort of about 110 different subjects was used. The study aimed to test whether signatures of past pathogen exposure could be identified by cataloging public T cell receptors.

The CDR3 starts with the cysteine, ends with the phenylalanine, and has 14 residues. The only DNA kept is the CDR3, 42 bases in frame from the first base. The germline V gene provides CDR1 SGHDT and CDR2 YYEEEE. V is reduced by 0 bases and J by 2 bases, leaving a spacing of 7 bases between them. This clone was detected only once. What antigen it recognizes has not been identified. No much larger clone is present one base from it, and per-base qualities are unavailable. Donors formed part of the validation cohort, which comprised approximately 130 subjects and was distinct from the first cohort of 670 or so subjects. Libraries were constructed by the immunoSEQ multiplex PCR assay. In the paper's pipeline: A statistical classification framework was built to diagnose cytomegalovirus status from the catalog of TCR beta chain sequences. TCRdb's version of the immuneACCESS table is confined to in-frame rearrangements and falls short of the full clone set. An unresolved V gene accounts for under half of the shortfall where checked; the remainder is of unknown origin. From that table come the V and J calls and clone size; the DNA was used to work out D and trimming. Recorded for this sample are a few hundred thousand clones; about 91% of them occurred a single time. The top ten clones comprise around 3% of the sample.

What the study reported, not specific to this receptor: A later analysis lacked HLA typing for the validation cohort, so it scored co-occurrence in that cohort across all 110 or so repertoires. A few of the identified cytomegalovirus-associated TCR beta chains were confirmed in vitro to be specific for cytomegalovirus antigens. Subsequent analysis determined that TCRs grouped into clusters in the first cohort also showed a tendency toward co-occurrence across the roughly 110 validation repertoires, and 90% to 95% of cluster scores exceeded 0. A total of about 180 TCR beta chains were listed by the study as associated with cytomegalovirus. It was suggested by the authors that the approach could potentially be generalized to other disease states and immunological phenotypes. In both the original and validation cohorts, the classifier was reported to diagnose cytomegalovirus status with high specificity and sensitivity. Most TCR sequences were seen in very few donors, while some public TCRs were found in many individuals.

The source of this sequence is a woman aged 18-29 years in good health and CMV-seronegative. The chain employs TRBV5-6 and TRBJ2-3; the D gene is perhaps TRBD2, from 5 matching bases. Sequenced: PBMCs. In nucleotide form, the sequence is TGTGCCAGCAGCTTGGGCGGGTTCACAGATACGCAGTATTTT. Its translation is CASSLGGFTDTQYF.